This T cell receptor beta chain appears in the sequencing data of a study of shared clonotypes between healthy human individuals. Findings and limits, study-wide: When compared with the clonotypes that were shared by all four sorted-subset donors, the non-shared clonotypes turned out to have lower generation probabilities. Rarefaction demonstrated incomplete sorted-subset sequencing despite large depth. The study generally estimated greater richness for naive than memory subsets.

With regard to this clone: Its antigen is currently unknown.

CDR3 length equals 13 residues. Germline loops: CDR1 SGHVS, CDR2 FNYEAQ. The V gene end was trimmed by 5 bases and the J gene end by 11 bases; junction bases not matched to a gene: 11. Naive CD8 cells, CD45RO-negative and positively selected for CCR7, excluded terminally differentiated effector memory CD45RA+ cells. The donor cohort consisted entirely of Caucasian adults residing in Nashville, Tennessee. Assay used: immunoSEQ multiplex PCR; TCRdb lists only in-frame clones, some missing. The sample lists fewer than 850,000 clones; approximately 96% were seen once. Specimen: naive CD8+ T cells sorted from blood. The chain recombines TRBV7-6 with TRBJ1-1; TRBD1 matches 7 bases. The receptor was derived from a man aged 25 to 40 in good health. This chain's CDR3 is CASSPGGGGRAFF. The DNA for the CDR3 is TGTGCCAGCAGCCCCGGTGGAGGGGGCCGCGCTTTCTTT.